The sequence of this T cell receptor beta chain was determined in a study of neoadjuvant nivolumab and ipilimumab in lung cancer. Findings of the study overall: A small number of samples were TCR sequenced. Blood richness before therapy tracked richness in tumors resected after neoadjuvant therapy. Only a single major-pathologic-response sample was available for clonality analysis. Only two of four nivolumab-treated tumors gained richness and clonality by surgery.

V was shortened by 2 bases and J by 0 bases, with 11 bases between the two germline ends. The germline V gene has CDR1 SGHRS and CDR2 YFSETQ. The CDR3 runs 15 residues. A word on this clone: Antigen: not known.

TCRdb's copy holds only in-frame clones and misses some; the assay was immunoSEQ multiplex PCR. The sample carries 25,000 to 30,000 clones, 75% to 85% recorded once. Sample: tumor tissue, taken after neoadjuvant nivolumab, alone or with ipilimumab, at or shortly before surgery. The source is an adult with non-small cell lung cancer. The chain joins TRBV5-1 to TRBJ1-1; no clear D. In DNA form, the CDR3 reads TGCGCCAGCAGCTTCCTCAATTCCATGAACACTGAAGCTTTCTTT. Protein: CASSFLNSMNTEAFF.